This entry lists 32 T cell receptor beta chains sequenced from one sample in a study of cytomegalovirus exposure and HLA in healthy donors (dated by TCRdb to about 2017). Library prep was done by the immunoSEQ multiplex PCR assay. For the multiplex PCR, a mixture combining 60 forward primers for TCR Vbeta segments and 13 reverse primers for TCR Jbeta segments was used. TCRdb obtained this table from immuneACCESS and retained in-frame rearrangements with V and J assigned. These tables miss some clones; where compared with another copy, unresolved V genes account for less than half of the shortfall, and the remainder is unexplained. The table for this sample lists around 92,000 clones; 65% to 85% of them were counted only once. Approximately 14% of the sample comes from the top ten. Material: PBMCs. The source of these receptors is a woman in her sixties or seventies in good health and CMV-seropositive.

This clone has a handful of counts. V gene TRBV28 combines with J gene TRBJ1-5; tentative D call: TRBD1 (6 bases). The CDR3 contains 14 residues. V lost 2 bases and J lost 3, with 8 bases in between. The germline V gene has CDR1 MDHEN and CDR2 SYDVKM. CDR3 in amino acids: CASSLRGNNQPQHF. The CDR3 bases are TGTGCCAGCAGTTTAAGGGGGAACAATCAGCCCCAGCATTTT.

V usage is TRBV9 and J usage is TRBJ2-1; TRBD2 matches at 7 bases. After removal of 4 bases from V and 0 bases from J, the junction contained 7 bases not matched to a gene. The CDR3 length is 16 residues. Germline V gene data show CDR1 as SGDLS and CDR2 as YYNGEE. CDR3 nucleotide sequence: TGTGCCAGCAGCACCCGGGGGGATAGCTCCTACAATGAGCAGTTCTTC. It specifies CASSTRGDSSYNEQFF.

In its sample, this clone was seen a few times. This sequence joins TRBV25-1 and TRBJ2-5; possibly TRBD1 for D (5 bases). Germline V lookup: CDR1 MGHDK, CDR2 SYGVNS. Trimming shortened V by 3 bases and J by 5 bases, and 16 bases separated the two germline ends. The CDR3 sequence is 15 residues long. The CDR3 nucleotides are TGTGCCAGCAGTGATCCTAGGGGTTTTTGGGAGACCCAGTACTTC. Translation gives CASSDPRGFWETQYF.

This clone was counted between two and nine times. The chain uses TRBV6-6 and TRBJ1-1; 7 bases line up with TRBD1. This CDR3 is built from 14 residues. V dropped 1 base and J dropped 4; count of bases not matched to a gene: 3. Germline V CDR1 and CDR2: MNHNY, SVGAGI (reference sequence). The chain's CDR3 is CASSYYPGGTEAFF. The CDR3 region has the DNA TGTGCCAGCAGTTACTACCCAGGGGGCACTGAAGCTTTCTTT.

V usage is TRBV19 and J usage is TRBJ2-5; D might be TRBD1 (6 bases). Trimming removed 3 bases from V and 5 bases from J, with 10 bases in between. CDR1 is LNHDA and CDR2 is SQIVND in the germline V gene (reference sequence). This CDR3 comprises 13 residues. CDR3 bases: TGTGCCAGTAGTATTGGGGGCTGGGAGACCCAGTACTTC. It translates to CASSIGGWETQYF.

J is TRBJ1-3 and V is TRBV6-5; D is unclear. Germline loops: CDR1 MNHEY, CDR2 SVGAGI. The CDR3 totals 16 residues. V was trimmed by 0 bases and J by 0 bases, leaving 9 bases between them. CDR3 loop: CASSYSRVSSGNTIYF. Here the CDR3 DNA reads TGTGCCAGCAGTTACTCTCGGGTCAGCTCTGGAAACACCATATATTTT.

The rearrangement uses TRBV6-1 and TRBJ1-5; a possible D gene is TRBD1 (6 bases). Trimming took 8 bases from V and 2 from J, leaving 16 bases between them. Germline CDR1 is MNHNS and CDR2 is SASEGT. The length of the CDR3 is 15 residues. CDR3 in DNA: TGTGCCAGCGGCAGTCAGGGGATCGGCAATCAGCCCCAGCATTTT. This codes for CASGSQGIGNQPQHF.

The V and J genes are TRBV11-3 and TRBJ2-2; the match to TRBD2 covers 8 bases. Trimming took 1 base from V and 5 from J; bases not matched to a gene: 6. The germline gives CDR1 SGHNT, CDR2 YENEEA. The CDR3 contains 16 residues. DNA of the CDR3: TGTGCCAGCAGCTTAGTCGTAGCGGGGAATACCGGGGAGCTGTTTTTT. The encoded protein is CASSLVVAGNTGELFF.

The rearrangement uses TRBV18 and TRBJ1-5; tentatively, D is TRBD1 (6 bases). Germline V CDR1 and CDR2: KGHSH, LQKENI. Trimming removed 6 bases at V and 0 bases at J, with 9 bases between. The CDR3 is 14 residues long. The CDR3 is CASSGGASNQPQHF. DNA of the CDR3: TGTGCCAGCTCCGGGGGGGCTAGCAATCAGCCCCAGCATTTT. Full variable domain (outside the CDR3, taken from reference TRBV18 and TRBJ1-5): NAGVMQNPRHLVRRRGQEARLRCSPMKGHSHVYWYRQLPEEGLKFMVYLQKENIIDESGMPKERFSAEFPKEGPSILRIQQVVRGDSAAYFCASSGGASNQPQHFGDGTRLSIL.

The chain joins TRBV28 to TRBJ1-2; D not certain. The V gene lost 5 bases and the J gene lost 5 bases, with 9 bases spanning the gap. The CDR3 contains 12 residues. Germline V gene lookup returns CDR1 MDHEN and CDR2 SYDVKM. The CDR3 reads CASSTAGYGYTF. In nucleotides, the CDR3 is TGTGCCAGCAGTACCGCCGGGTATGGCTACACCTTC.

The chain joins TRBV7-3 to TRBJ2-1, with TRBD2 matching 7 bases. Germline CDR1 is SGHTA and CDR2 is FQGTGA. The CDR3 is made up of 15 amino acids. Unmatched junction bases numbered 9, after V lost 3 bases and J lost 7 bases. CDR3 loop: CASSFGGSGRNEQFF. For the CDR3, the DNA is TGTGCCAGCAGCTTCGGGGGGAGCGGTCGTAATGAGCAGTTCTTC. The complete variable domain, with remaining parts taken from reference TRBV7-3 and TRBJ2-1, reads GAGVSQTPSNKVTEKGKYVELRCDPISGHTALYWYRQSLGQGPEFLIYFQGTGAADDSGLPNDRFFAVRPEGSVSTLKIQRTERGDSAVYLCASSFGGSGRNEQFFGPGTRLTVL.

J is TRBJ2-7 and V is TRBV10-2; the D is unclear. The CDR3 extends over 12 amino acids. V was trimmed by 6 bases and J by 7 bases, leaving 13 bases between them. Germline lookup yields CDR1 WSHSY and CDR2 SAAADI. The CDR3 DNA reads as TGCGCCAGCAGGAACCAGATTGCTGAGCAGTACTTC. This sequence encodes CASRNQIAEQYF.

The chain is built from TRBV11-1 and TRBJ2-7; 9 positions match TRBD1. CDR3 length equals 14 residues. Germline trimming cut 5 bases from V and 3 bases from J; bases unmatched to any gene: 5. The germline V gene has CDR1 SGHAT and CDR2 FQDESV (reference sequence). As DNA, the CDR3 is TGTGCCAGCAGCACCCGGACAGGGGTCTACGAGCAGTACTTC. It specifies CASSTRTGVYEQYF. Using reference TRBV11-1 and TRBJ2-7 for the parts outside the CDR3, the full variable domain is EAEVAQSPRYKITEKSQAVAFWCDPISGHATLYWYRQILGQGPELLVQFQDESVVDDSQLPKDRFSAERLKGVDSTLKIQPAELGDSAMYLCASSTRTGVYEQYFGPGTRLTVT.

As for this clone: The junction does not match germline at one end; this may be a read error. The chain joins TRBV27 to TRBJ2-3; D gene uncertain. Germline loops: CDR1 MNHEY, CDR2 SMNVEV (reference sequence). The CDR3 totals 12 residues. The CDR3 spells CVSSPLAGTQYF. The CDR3 coding sequence is TGTGTCAGCAGTCCATTAGCCGGTACGCAGTATTTT.

CDR3 nucleotides: TGTGCCACCGGAGGGGACGGACACTACGAGCAGTACTTC. Its translation: CATGGDGHYEQYF. The chain combines TRBV2 with TRBJ2-5, with a tentative D call TRBD2 (6 bases). The J call may not be correct, given that the DNA end is closer to TRBJ2-7. CDR1 is SNHLY and CDR2 is FYNNEI in the germline V gene. There are 13 residues in the CDR3.

This chain links TRBV19 with TRBJ2-5; possible D gene TRBD1, 5 bases. The V gene lost 5 bases and the J gene lost 5 bases, with 18 bases spanning the gap. CDR3 length: 15 residues. The germline gives CDR1 LNHDA, CDR2 SQIVND (reference sequence). This CDR3 is CASSSRTLGQETQYF. The CDR3 DNA is TGTGCCAGTAGTTCAAGGACACTGGGGCAGGAGACCCAGTACTTC. Together with reference TRBV19 and TRBJ2-5, the CDR3 gives the full variable domain: DGGITQSPKYLFRKEGQNVTLSCEQNLNHDAMYWYRQDPGQGLRLIYYSQIVNDFQKGDIAEGYSVSREKKESFPLTVTSAQKNPTAFYLCASSSRTLGQETQYFGPGTRLLVL.

As for this clone: Other DNA sequences within the sample encode an identical CDR3. The V and J genes are TRBV29-1 and TRBJ1-1; 7 positions match TRBD1. J was trimmed by 1 base and V by 3 bases; bases with no gene match: 2. CDR1 is SQVTM and CDR2 is ANQGSEA in the germline V gene. This CDR3 comprises 13 residues. The CDR3 bases are TGCAGCGTTGACAGGGGGAGGAACACTGAAGCTTTCTTT. Its protein is CSVDRGRNTEAFF.

This chain joins TRBV7-3 and TRBJ2-2; 8 bases match TRBD1. With 2 bases clipped from V and 7 bases from J, the junction kept 6 bases outside the gene matches. Per the germline V gene, CDR1 is SGHTA and CDR2 is FQGTGA. The CDR3 covers 15 residues. DNA for the CDR3: TGTGCCAGCAGCTTATTTCCAGGGGGCGTCGGGGAGCTGTTTTTT. This codes for CASSLFPGGVGELFF.

The gene calls are TRBV5-4 and TRBJ1-2; D is possibly TRBD1 (6 bases). V lost 3 bases to trimming and J lost 4 bases, with 10 bases between them. The germline gives CDR1 SGHNT, CDR2 YYREEE (reference sequence). CDR3 length equals 13 residues. CDR3 residues: CASSSGDLYGYTF. The CDR3 DNA is TGTGCCAGCAGCTCAGGGGACCTCTATGGCTACACCTTC.

The chain uses TRBV19 and TRBJ2-7; a possible D gene is TRBD2 (5 bases). Germline assignment: CDR1 LNHDA and CDR2 SQIVND (reference sequence). The CDR3 sequence is 13 residues long. V lost 4 bases and J lost 3, with 10 bases in between. This CDR3 reads CASSTLAGYEQYF. CDR3 nucleotide sequence: TGTGCCAGTAGTACCTTGGCGGGCTACGAGCAGTACTTC.

A note on this clone: At one end the junction does not follow the germline gene, possibly because of a read error. The rearrangement uses TRBV28 and TRBJ1-1, with a tentative D call TRBD1 (6 bases). The CDR3 runs to 16 residues. Germline loops: CDR1 MDHEN, CDR2 SYDVKM. CDR3 sequence reads: CASSTYREPMNSEAFF. The CDR3 DNA is TGTGCCAGCAGCACCTACAGGGAGCCCATGAACAGTGAAGCTTTCTTT. The full variable domain, in which reference TRBV28 and TRBJ1-1 provide the parts outside the CDR3, is DVKVTQSSRYLVKRTGEKVFLECVQDMDHENMFWYRQDPGLGLRLIYFSYDVKMKEKGDIPEGYSVSREKKERFSLILESASTNQTSMYLCASSTYREPMNSEAFFGQGTRLTVV.

The V call is TRBV7-2, the J call TRBJ1-4; 7 bases match TRBD1. The CDR3 spans 14 residues. Germline CDR1 and CDR2: SGHTA and FQGNSA. The V and J ends lost 4 bases and 3 bases, in that order; junction bases with no gene match: 2. This CDR3 is CASSYGQANEKLFF. The CDR3 DNA is TGTGCCAGCAGCTACGGACAGGCTAATGAAAAACTGTTTTTT. Combining the CDR3 with reference TRBV7-2 and TRBJ1-4 gives the whole variable domain GAGVSQSPSNKVTEKGKDVELRCDPISGHTALYWYRQSLGQGLEFLIYFQGNSAPDKSGLPSDRFSAERTGGSVSTLTIQRTQQEDSAVYLCASSYGQANEKLFFGSGTQLSVL.

The chain uses TRBV13 and TRBJ2-3; TRBD2 agrees at 7 bases. Germline CDR1 PRHDT, CDR2 FYEKMQ (reference sequence). Germline trimming cut 1 base from V and 2 bases from J; bases unmatched to any gene: 3. The CDR3 is 15 amino acids. CDR3 in DNA: TGTGCCAGCAGCTTAGAAGCGGGACCCACAGATACGCAGTATTTT. This gives the protein CASSLEAGPTDTQYF.

The rearrangement uses TRBV7-2 and TRBJ2-7; D is perhaps TRBD2 (6 bases). From germline, CDR1 is SGHTA and CDR2 FQGNSA. V was trimmed by 5 bases and J by 5 bases, leaving 13 bases between them. CDR3 length equals 13 residues. The CDR3 loop reads CASSPGVHNEQYF. The CDR3 DNA reads as TGTGCCAGCAGCCCGGGGGTCCACAACGAGCAGTACTTC. The full variable domain, its missing parts supplied by reference TRBV7-2 and TRBJ2-7, is GAGVSQSPSNKVTEKGKDVELRCDPISGHTALYWYRQSLGQGLEFLIYFQGNSAPDKSGLPSDRFSAERTGGSVSTLTIQRTQQEDSAVYLCASSPGVHNEQYFGPGTRLTVT.

V gene TRBV19 combines with J gene TRBJ1-5; 7 positions match TRBD1. This CDR3 is 17 amino acids long. Trimming took 1 base from V and 2 from J; bases not matched to a gene: 8. The germline gives CDR1 LNHDA, CDR2 SQIVND (reference sequence). CDR3 nucleotide sequence: TGTGCCAGTAGTATAGGCGCAGGGGGGTTCGGCAATCAGCCCCAGCATTTT. Translation gives CASSIGAGGFGNQPQHF.

The J gene is TRBJ2-2, the V gene TRBV9; 9 positions agree with TRBD2. CDR3 length: 18 residues. With 4 bases clipped from V and 1 base from J, the junction kept 11 bases outside the gene matches. Germline V gives CDR1 SGDLS, CDR2 YYNGEE. This CDR3 is CASSSLGGGGGNTGELFF. The CDR3, as DNA: TGTGCCAGCAGCTCCCTCGGGGGCGGGGGGGGGAACACCGGGGAGCTGTTTTTT. The full variable domain, rest sourced from reference TRBV9 and TRBJ2-2, is DSGVTQTPKHLITATGQRVTLRCSPRSGDLSVYWYQQSLDQGLQFLIQYYNGEERAKGNILERFSAQQFPDLHSELNLSSLELGDSALYFCASSSLGGGGGNTGELFFGEGSRLTVL.

This sequence joins TRBV6-5 and TRBJ2-7, with TRBD2 matching 9 bases. Germline CDR1 and CDR2: MNHEY and SVGAGI. The CDR3 contains 14 residues. J gave up 3 bases and V 5 bases, and 5 bases lay outside the gene matches. The DNA for the CDR3 is TGTGCCAGCAGTCCGGGACTAGCCAGCTACGAGCAGTACTTC. It encodes CASSPGLASYEQYF.

This clone was picked up one time. V usage is TRBV28 and J usage is TRBJ1-5, with D maybe TRBD1 (5 bases). The CDR3 length is 15 residues. With 6 bases removed from V and 7 bases from J, the gap between germline ends came to 19 bases. Germline V gene sequence: CDR1 MDHEN, CDR2 SYDVKM. The CDR3 DNA sequence: TGTGCCAGCAGCTCTGCAGGGAGGCTGATGCAGCCCCAGCATTTT. It codes for CASSSAGRLMQPQHF.

The J gene is TRBJ1-2, the V gene TRBV29-1, with 10 bases lining up with TRBD1. The CDR3 extends over 16 amino acids. With 1 base clipped from V and 3 bases from J, the junction kept 8 bases outside the gene matches. Germline CDR1 and CDR2: SQVTM and ANQGSEA. The CDR3: CSVEGATGQGHYGYTF. CDR3 bases: TGCAGCGTTGAAGGGGCCACGGGACAGGGGCACTATGGCTACACCTTC.

This clone was observed a single time. The junction shows a germline mismatch at one end, possibly a read error. This chain uses TRBV6-1 with TRBJ2-1, with 12 bases identical to TRBD2. Per germline, CDR1 MNHNS and CDR2 SASEGT. This CDR3 region has 15 residues. The CDR3: CASSQASGRAYEQFF. CDR3 nucleotides: TGTGCCAGCAGTCAAGCTAGCGGGAGGGCCTATGAGCAGTTCTTC.

The chain joins TRBV6-5 to TRBJ1-2, with TRBD1 as a possible D gene (5 bases). Germline loops: CDR1 MNHEY, CDR2 SVGAGI. Between the trimmed V and J ends, which lost 2 bases and 4 bases, there was a span of 8 bases. This CDR3 contains 13 residues. CDR3 protein: CASSYDSLYGYTF. Here the CDR3 DNA reads TGTGCCAGCAGTTACGACAGCCTCTATGGCTACACCTTC.

This chain joins TRBV7-6 and TRBJ1-1; D call uncertain. CDR1 and CDR2 from the germline V gene are SGHVS and FNYEAQ. V dropped 4 bases and J dropped 0 bases, with 6 bases sitting between them. CDR3 length equals 13 residues. DNA of the CDR3: TGTGCCAGCAGCTCGGGTCTGAACACTGAAGCTTTCTTT. Protein product: CASSSGLNTEAFF.